The 5 T cell receptor beta chains in this list originate from one sample, sequenced in a study of blood T cells in healthy people across ages. Using a J-beta primer mix together with a sample-barcoded 5' primer, a second PCR was run for roughly 6 to 12 cycles. TCRdb ran MiXCR on the 5' RACE reads and lists one entry per CDR3 protein. The table lists about 1,500,000 distinct CDR3 sequences, 28% of them singletons. The sample was blood. These receptors were taken from a woman in her twenties or thirties in good health.

The genes are TRBV10-1 and TRBJ2-1, with D perhaps TRBD1 or TRBD2 (6 bases each). Judging by the DNA end, TRBJ2-7 fits better; the J call may be wrong. Germline V CDR1 and CDR2: WNHNN, SYGVQD (reference sequence). The CDR3 runs 16 residues. The CDR3 region has the DNA TGCGCCAGCAGTGAGTCGAGGGGGGCAACCTACAATGAGCAGTACTTC. Translated, it gives CASSESRGATYNEQYF.

To note about this clonotype: Compared with germline, one end of the junction differs, possibly owing to a read error. V is TRBV2 and J is TRBJ2-1; no definite D call. The germline gives CDR1 SNHLY, CDR2 FYNNEI. This CDR3 has 13 residues. The DNA of the CDR3 is TGTACCAGCAGTGAACTCAGAATCGATGAGCAGTTCTTC. This codes for CTSSELRIDEQFF. The complete variable domain, with remaining parts taken from reference TRBV2 and TRBJ2-1, reads EPEVTQTPSHQVTQMGQEVILRCVPISNHLYFYWYRQILGQKVEFLVSFYNNEISEKSEIFDDQFSVERPDGSNFTLKIRSTKLEDSAMYFCTSSELRIDEQFFGPGTRLTVL.

This clonotype was found a few times. A junction boundary mismatches the germline segment, possibly from a read error. V and J are TRBV3-1 and TRBJ1-2; weak D call: TRBD1 (5 bases). Germline-derived CDR1 and CDR2 are LGHDT and YNNKEL (reference sequence). The CDR3 is 13 amino acids. CDR3 bases: TGTGCCAGTAGCCAAGTGGGACCGCGCGGCTACACCTTC. This gives the protein CASSQVGPRGYTF. Based on the CDR3 plus reference TRBV3-1 and TRBJ1-2, the full variable domain is DTAVSQTPKYLVTQMGNDKSIKCEQNLGHDTMYWYKQDSKKFLKIMFSYNNKELIINETVPNRFSPKSPDKAHLNLHINSLELGDSAVYFCASSQVGPRGYTFGSGTRLTVV.

This clonotype was seen many times. This CDR3 reads CASSDSLAGYNEQFF. CDR3 coding DNA: TGTGCCAGCAGTGACTCGCTAGCGGGGTACAATGAGCAGTTCTTC. The chain couples TRBV6-4 to TRBJ2-1, with 9 bases aligning to TRBD2. Germline trimming cut 0 bases from V and 4 bases from J; bases unmatched to any gene: 1. Per the germline V gene, CDR1 is MRHNA and CDR2 is SNTAGT. The CDR3 totals 15 residues.

Points on this clonotype: It may be a read error: a sequence one base away is much more abundant. The CDR3 bases are TGTGCCACCCAGCCTTACGGGGGGAATCAGCCCCAGCAGTTT. Encoded protein: CATQPYGGNQPQQF. The chain links TRBV12-3 or TRBV12-4 to TRBJ1-5; TRBD1 might be the D (5 bases). The CDR3 totals 14 residues.